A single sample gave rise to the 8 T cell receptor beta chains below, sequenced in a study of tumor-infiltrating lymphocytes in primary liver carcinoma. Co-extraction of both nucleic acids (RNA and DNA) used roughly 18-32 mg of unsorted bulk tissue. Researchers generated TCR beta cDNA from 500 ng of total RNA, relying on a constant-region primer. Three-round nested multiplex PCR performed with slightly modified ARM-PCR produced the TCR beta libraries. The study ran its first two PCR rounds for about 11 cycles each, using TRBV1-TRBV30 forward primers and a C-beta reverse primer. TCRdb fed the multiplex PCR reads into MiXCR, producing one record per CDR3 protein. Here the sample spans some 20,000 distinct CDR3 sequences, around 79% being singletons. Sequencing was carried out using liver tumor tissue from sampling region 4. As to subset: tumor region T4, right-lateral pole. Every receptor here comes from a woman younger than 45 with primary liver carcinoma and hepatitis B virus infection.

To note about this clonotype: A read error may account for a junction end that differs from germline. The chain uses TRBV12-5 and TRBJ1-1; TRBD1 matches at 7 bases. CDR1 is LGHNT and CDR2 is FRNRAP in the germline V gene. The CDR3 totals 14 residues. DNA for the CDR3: TGCGATAGTGGTCTTGAGACAGGGCCTACTGAAGCTATCTTT. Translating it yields CDSGLETGPTEAIF.

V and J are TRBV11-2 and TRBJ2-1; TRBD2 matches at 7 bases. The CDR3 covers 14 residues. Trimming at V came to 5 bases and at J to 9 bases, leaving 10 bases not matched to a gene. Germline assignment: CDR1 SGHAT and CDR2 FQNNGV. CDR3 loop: CASSLGGRLSEQFF. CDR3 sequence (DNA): TGTGCCAGCAGCCTCGGGGGGAGGTTGAGTGAGCAGTTCTTC.

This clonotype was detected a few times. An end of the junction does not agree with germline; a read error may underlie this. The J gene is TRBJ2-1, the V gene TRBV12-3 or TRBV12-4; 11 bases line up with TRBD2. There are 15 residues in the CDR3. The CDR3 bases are TGTGACAGCAGCCTGTCCGGGACTAGCGGAGCTGAGCAGTTCTTC. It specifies CDSSLSGTSGAEQFF.

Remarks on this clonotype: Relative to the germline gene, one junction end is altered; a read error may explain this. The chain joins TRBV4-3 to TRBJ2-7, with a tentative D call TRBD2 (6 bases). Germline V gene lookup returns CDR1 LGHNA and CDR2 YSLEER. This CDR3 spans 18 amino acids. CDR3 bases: TGCGCCAGCAGTCAAGCTGTGACGGGGGATCACGTTAGCTACGAGCAGTACTTC. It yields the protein CASSQAVTGDHVSYEQYF.

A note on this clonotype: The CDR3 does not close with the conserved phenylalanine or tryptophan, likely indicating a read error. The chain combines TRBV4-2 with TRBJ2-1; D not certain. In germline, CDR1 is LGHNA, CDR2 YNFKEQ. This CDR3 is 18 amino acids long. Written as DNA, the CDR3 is TGTGCCAGCAGCCAAGTAGTGAGCGTCCGAAGTTCCTACGATGAGCAGTTCATC. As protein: CASSQVVSVRSSYDEQFI.

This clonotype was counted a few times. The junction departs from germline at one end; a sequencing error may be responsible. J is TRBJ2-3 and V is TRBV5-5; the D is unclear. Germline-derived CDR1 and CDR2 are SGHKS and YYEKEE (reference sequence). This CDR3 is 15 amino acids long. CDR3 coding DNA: TGTGCCAGCTGCTTAATAGGGTGGGGCACAGATACGCAGTATTTT. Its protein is CASCLIGWGTDTQYF.

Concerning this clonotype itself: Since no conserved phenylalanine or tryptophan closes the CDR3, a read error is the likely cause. CDR3: CSAATGVTSNEQFL. DNA for the CDR3: TGCAGCGCCGCGACAGGAGTCACTTCCAATGAGCAGTTCTTA. This chain connects TRBV29-1 to TRBJ2-1; possibly TRBD1 for D (6 bases). The CDR3 consists of 14 residues. Per the germline V gene, CDR1 is SQVTM and CDR2 is ANQGSEA. Trimming removed 7 bases at V and 6 bases at J, with 19 bases between.

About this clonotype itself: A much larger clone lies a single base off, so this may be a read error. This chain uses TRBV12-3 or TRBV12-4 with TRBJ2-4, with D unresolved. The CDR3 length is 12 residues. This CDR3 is CASSLGGNFQYF. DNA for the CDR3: TGTGCCAGCAGTTTAGGAGGAAACTTTCAGTACTTC.